Detailed here is one TCR beta chain. What it binds is unknown. One end of the junction does not line up with germline, which may come from a read error. The data stem from a study of identical twins. In every case, the donor was a healthy Caucasian. A single record per CDR3 protein comes from TCRdb applying MiXCR to the 5' RACE reads. The sample lists 240,000 or so distinct CDR3 sequences; roughly 13% were seen once. CDR3 length equals 13 residues. Germline V gives CDR1 SSHAT, CDR2 FNYEAQ (reference sequence). Study-wide points: Researchers caution that invariant MAIT and iNKT cells could partly confound zero-insertion analyses. Surplus twin overlap in beta out-of-frame sequences was less pronounced.

The same specimen was also included in a second study, on yellow fever vaccine responses in identical twins.

This chain links TRBV7-7 with TRBJ1-5; D gene uncertain. The receptor's source is a woman aged 18-29 years in good health. The sequencing sample was made of memory (CD45RO+) T cells sorted from blood. DNA for the CDR3: TGTGCTAGCAGCGAAGACATTCATCAGCCCCAGCATTTT. Its protein product is CASSEDIHQPQHF.